These 10 T cell receptor beta chains originate from one sample sequenced in a study of identical twins. TCRdb used MiXCR to reprocess the 5' RACE reads, holding one entry per CDR3 protein. This repertoire shows 280,000 or so distinct CDR3 sequences, under 9.5% found once; its top ten account for approximately 2.1%. These same records also appear under a second study, on yellow fever vaccine responses in identical twins.

Sequencing used memory (CD45RO+) T cells sorted from blood. Every receptor here comes from a woman aged 18-29 years in good health.

Many counts were recorded for this clonotype. This chain links TRBV12-3 or TRBV12-4 with TRBJ2-1; 10 bases match TRBD2. The CDR3 length is 15 residues. After removal of 5 bases from V and 8 bases from J, the junction contained 9 bases not matched to a gene. CDR3 nucleotides: TGTGCCAGCAGTGAAATAGCGGGAGGACGGCATGAGCAGTTCTTC. Translation gives CASSEIAGGRHEQFF.

This clonotype was detected many times. DNA for the CDR3: TGTGCCAGCTCACTCGGACTAGCGAAACAAGAGACCCAGTACTTC. Its protein is CASSLGLAKQETQYF. The chain has TRBV18 and TRBJ2-5; 9 nucleotides match TRBD2. Losses at the gene ends were 4 bases for V and 2 bases for J; bases not matched to a gene: 5. This CDR3 is 15 amino acids long. In germline, CDR1 is KGHSH, CDR2 LQKENI.

This clonotype was recorded a few times. The chain employs TRBV24-1 and TRBJ2-1; the D gene is possibly TRBD1 (7 bases). The CDR3 is 15 residues long. V shed 3 bases and J shed 7 bases, with 15 bases lying between them. Per germline, CDR1 KGHDR and CDR2 SFDVKD. CDR3 DNA sequence: TGTGCCACCAGTGATCGACAGGGTGGGGGGAATGAGCAGTTCTTC. Its protein is CATSDRQGGGNEQFF.

The V and J genes are TRBV3-1 and TRBJ2-1; D is uncertain. This CDR3 region has 13 residues. The V end lost 0 bases, the J end lost 8 bases, and 8 bases lay between the germline ends. Looked up from germline, CDR1 is LGHDT and CDR2 is YNNKEL (reference sequence). CDR3 residues: CASSQDGPHEQFF. The DNA for the CDR3 is TGTGCCAGCAGCCAAGACGGCCCCCATGAGCAGTTCTTC.

For this clonotype: One end of the junction is discordant with germline, which a read error may explain. The chain recombines TRBV5-1 with TRBJ2-5; 8 bases line up with TRBD1. From germline, CDR1 is SGHRS and CDR2 YFSETQ. This CDR3 contains 15 residues. The CDR3 bases are TGCGCTAGCAGCCCGGGACAGGCCGGTGGGGAGACCCAGTACTTC. As protein: CASSPGQAGGETQYF.

This clonotype was counted only a few times. This sequence joins TRBV6-1 and TRBJ1-2; D remains ambiguous. Trimming took off 5 bases at V and 5 bases at J, with 15 bases between the two ends. The CDR3 is made up of 14 amino acids. The germline CDR1 and CDR2 sequences are MNHNS and SASEGT. CDR3 in amino acids: CASSLAPEIYGYTF. CDR3 DNA: TGTGCCAGCAGTCTAGCACCTGAGATTTATGGCTACACCTTC.

In this sample, this clonotype turned up many times. The chain's CDR3 is CASSTPRDFEQFF. The DNA of the CDR3 is TGTGCCAGCAGTACCCCCCGGGACTTTGAGCAGTTCTTC. The J gene is TRBJ2-1, the V gene TRBV6-1, with a possible D match to TRBD2 (6 bases). The germline CDR1 and CDR2 sequences are MNHNS and SASEGT. V was cut by 5 bases and J by 9 bases, with 14 bases left in between. This CDR3 region has 13 residues.

In its sample, this clonotype was seen a few times. The V and J genes are TRBV19 and TRBJ2-4; TRBD2 might be the D (5 bases). Germline V lookup: CDR1 LNHDA, CDR2 SQIVND (reference sequence). The CDR3 is made up of 15 amino acids. V lost 5 bases, J lost 10 bases, and 21 bases lay in between. The CDR3 sequence is CASSVLQGKTGIQYF. CDR3 bases: TGTGCCAGTAGTGTTCTACAAGGGAAAACGGGGATTCAGTACTTC.

Only a few counts were recorded for this clonotype. The chain employs TRBV28 and TRBJ2-3; 8 bases fit TRBD2. This CDR3 region has 15 residues. Trimming at V came to 5 bases and at J to 1 base, leaving 5 bases not matched to a gene. Per the germline V gene, CDR1 is MDHEN and CDR2 is SYDVKM. The CDR3 spells CASSTLGGGTDTQYF. Written as DNA, the CDR3 is TGTGCCAGCAGTACACTCGGGGGGGGCACAGATACGCAGTATTTT.

The gene calls are TRBV10-2 and TRBJ2-5, with 12 bases identical to TRBD2. CDR1 is WSHSY, CDR2 SAAADI, per germline. The CDR3 runs to 17 residues. Trimming took 5 bases from V and 3 from J; bases not matched to a gene: 10. CDR3 loop: CASSPGLLAGGKETQYF. DNA of the CDR3: TGCGCCAGCAGTCCCGGATTGCTAGCGGGGGGGAAAGAGACCCAGTACTTC.